The 15 T cell receptor beta chains reported below all come from one sample, sequenced in a study of radiation and T cells in renal cell carcinoma. As to time point: baseline pretreatment blood. The treatment denotes: 15 Gy SBRT to primary tumor, nephrectomy 4 weeks later. This table comes from immunoSEQ multiplex PCR, and its TCRdb copy is limited to in-frame clones, with some not included. This sample has approximately 110,000 clones; approximately 80% occur once, and the top ten carry 3%. The sequencing used blood, collected from a patient whose treatment included radiotherapy and nephrectomy. All receptors derive from a woman aged 60 to 75 with renal cell carcinoma.

The CDR3 loop reads CASSIQERNTIYF. The CDR3 bases are TGTGCCAGCAGCATACAGGAGAGAAACACCATATATTTT. The V call is TRBV5-4, the J call TRBJ1-3; D is perhaps TRBD1 (5 bases). CDR3 size: 13 residues. The germline V gene encodes CDR1 SGHNT and CDR2 YYREEE (reference sequence). V gave up 4 bases and J gave up 5 bases, with 10 bases separating them. The full variable domain, rest sourced from reference TRBV5-4 and TRBJ1-3, is ETGVTQSPTHLIKTRGQQVTLRCSSQSGHNTVSWYQQALGQGPQFIFQYYREEENGRGNFPPRFSGLQFPNYSSELNVNALELDDSALYLCASSIQERNTIYFGEGSWLTVV.

There are a few counts of this clone. This rearrangement joins TRBV4-1 to TRBJ2-1; 8 bases map to TRBD1. The length of the CDR3 is 15 residues. Germline V CDR1 and CDR2: MGHRA, YSYEKL. After removal of 4 bases from V and 6 bases from J, the junction contained 8 bases not matched to a gene. The CDR3 DNA follows: TGCGCCAGCAGCCGAGTGGACAGGGCCCCCAATGAGCAGTTCTTC. This codes for CASSRVDRAPNEQFF.

This chain joins TRBV6-5 and TRBJ2-1, with D unresolved. This CDR3 region has 14 residues. V dropped 2 bases and J dropped 7 bases, with 12 bases sitting between them. Germline CDR1 is MNHEY and CDR2 is SVGAGI. This CDR3 is CASSYTESRNEQFF. The CDR3 region has the DNA TGTGCCAGCAGTTACACAGAAAGCAGAAATGAGCAGTTCTTC.

This clone was counted once. The chain couples TRBV19 to TRBJ1-5, with TRBD1 as a possible D gene (6 bases). Trimming cost V 7 bases and J 3 bases, with 13 bases left between them. This CDR3 is built from 14 residues. Germline CDR1 is LNHDA and CDR2 is SQIVND (reference sequence). CDR3: CASTRGGFNQPQHF. In DNA, the CDR3 is TGTGCCAGTACCAGAGGGGGTTTCAATCAGCCCCAGCATTTT.

This clone was picked up one time. The chain is built from TRBV28 and TRBJ2-7; weak D call: TRBD2 (5 bases). Per germline, CDR1 MDHEN and CDR2 SYDVKM. The CDR3 loop spans 11 amino acids. V was pared by 9 bases and J by 1 base, with 7 bases between. CDR3 protein: CARGESYEQYF. In nucleotides, the CDR3 is TGTGCCAGGGGAGAATCCTACGAGCAGTACTTC.

The chain employs TRBV9 and TRBJ2-1, with TRBD2 matching 14 bases. Germline loops: CDR1 SGDLS, CDR2 YYNGEE. There are 16 residues in the CDR3. After removal of 1 base from V and 6 bases from J, the junction contained 3 bases not matched to a gene. The CDR3 DNA reads as TGTGCCAGCAGCGTAAACGGACTAGCGGGAGGCAATGAGCAGTTCTTC. Translation gives CASSVNGLAGGNEQFF. The full variable domain, with the rest looked up from reference TRBV9 and TRBJ2-1, is DSGVTQTPKHLITATGQRVTLRCSPRSGDLSVYWYQQSLDQGLQFLIQYYNGEERAKGNILERFSAQQFPDLHSELNLSSLELGDSALYFCASSVNGLAGGNEQFFGPGTRLTVL.

This clone was observed a handful of times. This sequence joins TRBV30 and TRBJ1-3; a weak D match, TRBD1 (6 bases). The germline gives CDR1 GTSNPN, CDR2 SVGIG (reference sequence). The CDR3 runs to 14 residues. Trimming pared 0 bases from V and 1 base from J, leaving 7 bases between. The CDR3 loop is CAWSVTGSGNTIYF. The DNA for the CDR3 is TGTGCCTGGAGTGTAACAGGGTCTGGAAACACCATATATTTT.

The chain combines TRBV5-1 with TRBJ2-7; 9 bases match TRBD1. This CDR3 comprises 14 residues. Germline CDR1 and CDR2: SGHRS and YFSETQ. Germline trimming cut 4 bases from V and 3 bases from J; bases unmatched to any gene: 5. As DNA, the CDR3 is TGCGCCAGCAGCCTCCAGACAGGGGGCTACGAGCAGTACTTC. This translates into CASSLQTGGYEQYF.

The chain links TRBV4-2 to TRBJ1-1, with no clear D. This CDR3 is 16 amino acids long. V shed 3 bases and J shed 0 bases, with 14 bases lying between them. Germline V lookup: CDR1 LGHNA, CDR2 YNFKEQ. The CDR3 bases are TGTGCCAGCAGCCATTCCCCCCACCAAATGAACACTGAAGCTTTCTTT. Translated, it gives CASSHSPHQMNTEAFF.

The rearrangement links TRBV2 to TRBJ2-3; maybe TRBD1 (6 bases). V lost 0 bases, J lost 0 bases, and 13 bases lay in between. Germline V CDR1 and CDR2: SNHLY, FYNNEI. The CDR3 length is 17 residues. CDR3 sequence reads: CASSEALWTVSTDTQYF. CDR3 DNA: TGTGCCAGCAGTGAAGCGCTTTGGACAGTTAGCACAGATACGCAGTATTTT.

J is TRBJ1-3 and V is TRBV4-2; TRBD1 agrees at 8 bases. Per the germline V gene, CDR1 is LGHNA and CDR2 is YNFKEQ. Losses at the gene ends were 3 bases for V and 4 bases for J; bases not matched to a gene: 11. The CDR3 length is 17 residues. The CDR3 nucleotides read TGTGCCAGCAGCCAGGATAGACAGGGGACTTCGGGAAACACCATATATTTT. Translating gives CASSQDRQGTSGNTIYF.

This clone was seen many times. This chain connects TRBV15 to TRBJ1-1; D unclear. V shed 5 bases and J shed 0 bases, with 10 bases lying between them. Germline-derived CDR1 and CDR2 are LNHNV and YYDKDF (reference sequence). The CDR3 is 14 residues long. DNA for the CDR3: TGTGCCACCAGCCAGGACGGCCTGAACACTGAAGCTTTCTTT. This codes for CATSQDGLNTEAFF.

The chain couples TRBV28 to TRBJ2-3; a possible D gene is TRBD2 (6 bases). Trimming stripped 2 bases from V and 7 bases from J, with 13 bases between. The CDR3 contains 14 residues. Germline V gene data show CDR1 as MDHEN and CDR2 as SYDVKM. CDR3 sequence: CASSLGGTLHTQYF. The CDR3, as DNA: TGTGCCAGCAGTTTAGGAGGGACTCTACATACGCAGTATTTT.

DNA of the CDR3: TGTGCCAGCAGCACACTAGACAGGGGGAACACCGGGGAGCTGTTTTTT. This translates into CASSTLDRGNTGELFF. The gene calls are TRBV7-9 and TRBJ2-2; TRBD1 aligns across 8 bases. Germline lookup yields CDR1 SEHNR and CDR2 FQNEAQ (reference sequence). With V trimmed by 5 bases and J by 1 base, 6 bases remained unmatched. This CDR3 is built from 16 residues. Based on the CDR3 plus reference TRBV7-9 and TRBJ2-2, the full variable domain is DTGVSQNPRHKITKRGQNVTFRCDPISEHNRLYWYRQTLGQGPEFLTYFQNEAQLEKSRLLSDRFSAERPKGSFSTLEIQRTEQGDSAMYLCASSTLDRGNTGELFFGEGSRLTVL.

The genes are TRBV6-6 and TRBJ1-5; D uncertain. With 2 bases removed from V and 4 bases from J, the gap between germline ends came to 9 bases. Germline V gene lookup returns CDR1 MNHNY and CDR2 SVGAGI (reference sequence). CDR3 size: 14 residues. Here the CDR3 DNA reads TGTGCCAGCAGTTACGGTGGAGGAAATCAGCCCCAGCATTTT. Translated: CASSYGGGNQPQHF.